These T cell receptor beta chains were read from a single sample in a study of cytomegalovirus exposure and HLA in healthy donors. Assay: immunoSEQ multiplex PCR; the TCRdb copy retains only in-frame clones and omits some. The sample has 300,000 or so clones, 84% seen once. The sequenced sample was PBMCs. Receptor source: a woman in her thirties or forties in good health and CMV-seropositive. Both conserved end residues are trimmed from each CDR3. A D gene is named only where the DNA matches it firmly.

TRBV30	TRBJ2-5	.	AWSQGQETQY
TRBV29-1	TRBJ2-1	.	SLTSRSYNEQF
TRBV4-1	TRBJ2-1	TRBD1	ASSHPGQGYNEQF
TRBV7-9	TRBJ2-6	TRBD2	ASSLGLALSSGANGLT
TRBV5-1	TRBJ1-2	TRBD1	ASSHRDSDNGYT
TRBV28	TRBJ2-5	.	ASSLYRGGETQY
TRBV11-2	TRBJ2-2	.	ASSQTGELF
TRBV29-1	TRBJ1-3	TRBD1	SAAGGSSGNTIY
TRBV7-2	TRBJ2-7	TRBD1	ASSLAGTGIYEQY
TRBV6-1	TRBJ1-5	.	ASSVGLAGTGTKQPQH
TRBV27	TRBJ1-5	.	ASSLGGSGNQPQH
TRBV19	TRBJ2-3	.	ASGGGGFTDTQY
TRBV30	TRBJ1-2	.	AWSVGVGGEGGYT